Listed below are T cell receptor beta chains from one sample, sequenced in a study of blood T cell repertoires in COVID-19. TCRdb's table, derived via immunoSEQ multiplex PCR, lists solely in-frame clones and lacks some. The data show about 240,000 clones, roughly nine tenths seen once. Sequenced material: peripheral blood. These receptors originate from a man aged 55 to 70 with acute or convalescent COVID-19. The conserved cysteine and the conserved F or W are not part of the CDR3 here.

>12|TRBV6-5|TRBJ1-5
ASSLGQNHQPQH
>13|TRBV9|TRBJ1-3
ASSQTGGDGNTIY
>13|TRBV3-1/TRBV3-2|TRBJ2-1
ASSPRLAGDNEQF
>10|TRBV28|TRBJ2-7
ASRTGDYEQY
>9|TRBV7-9|TRBJ1-1
ASSLSAEAF
>15|TRBV7-5|TRBJ2-2
ARSLILQAANTGELF
>11|TRBV11-1|TRBJ1-5
ASSLGGDQPQH
>16|TRBV3-1/TRBV3-2|TRBJ2-1
ASSQDRGLAFIYNEQF
>13|TRBV19|TRBJ2-7
ASSITAGPLFEQY
>13|TRBV13|TRBJ1-6
ASSLRQGLNSPLH
>12|TRBV11-2|TRBJ2-7
ASSRTSGSYEQY
>11|TRBV11-2|TRBJ2-4
ASSLGEKNIQY
>11|TRBV6-6|TRBJ1-2
ASSRQINYGYT